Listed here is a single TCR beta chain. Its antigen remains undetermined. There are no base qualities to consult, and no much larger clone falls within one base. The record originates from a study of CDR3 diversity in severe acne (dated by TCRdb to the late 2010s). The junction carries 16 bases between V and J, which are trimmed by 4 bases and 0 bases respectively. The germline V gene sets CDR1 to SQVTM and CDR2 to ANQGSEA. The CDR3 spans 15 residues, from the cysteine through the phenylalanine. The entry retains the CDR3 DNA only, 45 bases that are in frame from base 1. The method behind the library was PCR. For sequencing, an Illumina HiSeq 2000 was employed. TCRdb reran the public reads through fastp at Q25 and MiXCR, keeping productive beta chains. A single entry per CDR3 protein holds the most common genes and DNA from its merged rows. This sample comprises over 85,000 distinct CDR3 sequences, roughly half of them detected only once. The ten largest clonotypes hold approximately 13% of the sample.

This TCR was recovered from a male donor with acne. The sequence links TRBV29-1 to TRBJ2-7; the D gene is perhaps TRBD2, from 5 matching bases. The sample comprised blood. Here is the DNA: TGCAGCGTTGCGGGTGGAGGACGCAGCTCCTACGAGCAGTACTTC. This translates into CSVAGGGRSSYEQYF.